What follows are 28 T cell receptor beta chains derived from one specimen sequenced in a study of radiation and T cells in renal cell carcinoma. Sequencing used immunoSEQ multiplex PCR; TCRdb keeps in-frame clones, though not all of them. In the table there are 100,000 to 150,000 clones, about four fifths of which are singletons. Time point here: baseline pretreatment blood. Treatment given: 15 Gy SBRT to primary tumor, nephrectomy 4 weeks later. The material sequenced was blood, taken from a patient whose treatment included radiotherapy and nephrectomy. These receptor sequences come from a woman aged 55-70 years with renal cell carcinoma.

CDR3 sequence: CATAMGEGPTDTQYF. In DNA, the CDR3 is TGTGCCACCGCCATGGGGGAGGGGCCCACAGATACGCAGTATTTT. The J gene is TRBJ2-3, the V gene TRBV19, with 7 bases aligning to TRBD2. Unmatched junction bases numbered 12, after V lost 10 bases and J lost 2 bases. Germline V gene sequence: CDR1 LNHDA, CDR2 SQIVND (reference sequence). This CDR3 contains 15 residues. Full variable domain (outside the CDR3, taken from reference TRBV19 and TRBJ2-3): DGGITQSPKYLFRKEGQNVTLSCEQNLNHDAMYWYRQDPGQGLRLIYYSQIVNDFQKGDIAEGYSVSREKKESFPLTVTSAQKNPTAFYLCATAMGEGPTDTQYFGPGTRLTVL.

The chain has TRBV4-1 and TRBJ2-6, with a weak D call TRBD1 (6 bases). Germline V gives CDR1 MGHRA, CDR2 YSYEKL. Trimming stripped 4 bases from V and 4 bases from J, with 17 bases between. The CDR3 is made up of 17 amino acids. CDR3 DNA sequence: TGCGCCAGCAGCCTGGGGACAAGGGGCTTCGGGGCCAACGTCCTGACTTTC. Translated: CASSLGTRGFGANVLTF.

The chain joins TRBV29-1 to TRBJ1-1; no clear D gene. CDR3 size: 11 residues. Per germline, CDR1 SQVTM and CDR2 ANQGSEA. V shed 6 bases and J shed 0 bases, with 5 bases lying between them. The CDR3: CSVPLNTEAFF. The CDR3 DNA sequence: TGCAGCGTACCCCTGAACACTGAAGCTTTCTTT.

In the case of this clone: The junction does not match germline at one end; this may be a read error. Other DNA sequences of this sample code for an identical CDR3. The chain has TRBV2 and TRBJ2-5; D possibly uses TRBD1 or TRBD2 (5 bases each). The CDR3 is 13 amino acids. Germline CDR1 and CDR2: SNHLY and FYNNEI. CDR3 loop: CATIRDPQETQYF. Written as DNA, the CDR3 is TGTGCCACGATCCGGGACCCTCAAGAGACTCAGTACTTC.

The chain employs TRBV7-9 and TRBJ2-7; possible D gene TRBD2, 6 bases. V lost 5 bases and J 4 bases, leaving 9 bases between the germline ends. The V gene's germline CDR1 is SEHNR and CDR2 FQNEAQ (reference sequence). The CDR3 extends over 12 amino acids. CDR3 bases: TGTGCCAGCAGCGGGAGGTCATACGAGCAGTACTTC. This translates into CASSGRSYEQYF.

The chain is built from TRBV7-9 and TRBJ2-7; D ambiguous. The germline V gene has CDR1 SEHNR and CDR2 FQNEAQ (reference sequence). CDR3 length equals 13 residues. The V and J ends lost 2 bases and 5 bases respectively, with 10 bases between them. The CDR3 is CASSLKGSDEQYF. CDR3 nucleotide sequence: TGTGCCAGCAGCTTAAAAGGGTCGGACGAGCAGTACTTC.

The rearrangement uses TRBV9 and TRBJ2-7; maybe TRBD1 (6 bases). Germline V gene lookup returns CDR1 SGDLS and CDR2 YYNGEE. V shed 4 bases and J shed 5 bases, with 13 bases lying between them. This CDR3 is 13 amino acids long. The CDR3, as DNA: TGTGCCAGCAGCCCCCCGACAGGCGACGAGCAGTACTTC. It codes for CASSPPTGDEQYF.

V is TRBV6-5 and J is TRBJ2-3; 10 positions agree with TRBD1. With V trimmed by 6 bases and J by 6 bases, 6 bases remained unmatched. This CDR3 has 14 amino acids. Germline CDR1 and CDR2: MNHEY and SVGAGI. The CDR3 DNA is TGTGCCAGCAGCCCCGGGACAGGGGTGGATACGCAGTATTTT. Its protein product is CASSPGTGVDTQYF.

The chain combines TRBV27 with TRBJ2-3, with TRBD2 matching 7 bases. The CDR3 is 15 amino acids. Trimming at V came to 0 bases and at J to 5 bases, leaving 5 bases not matched to a gene. Per germline, CDR1 MNHEY and CDR2 SMNVEV (reference sequence). In DNA, the CDR3 is TGTGCCAGCAGTTTATCTGCGGGGGACGGAGATACGCAGTATTTT. Protein sequence: CASSLSAGDGDTQYF.

The genes are TRBV7-8 and TRBJ2-3; TRBD2 matches 11 bases. Losses at the gene ends were 6 bases for V and 2 bases for J; bases not matched to a gene: 16. In germline, CDR1 is SGHVS, CDR2 FQNEAQ. The CDR3 has 19 residues. The CDR3 protein is CASRFRLRLAGHDTDTQYF. In DNA, the CDR3 is TGTGCCAGCAGATTCCGCTTACGACTAGCGGGGCACGACACAGATACGCAGTATTTT. The full variable domain, its missing parts supplied by reference TRBV7-8 and TRBJ2-3, is GAGVSQSPRYKVAKRGQDVALRCDPISGHVSLFWYQQALGQGPEFLTYFQNEAQLDKSGLPSDRFFAERPEGSVSTLKIQRTQQEDSAVYLCASRFRLRLAGHDTDTQYFGPGTRLTVL.

V is TRBV9 and J is TRBJ1-1, with D maybe TRBD1 (6 bases). The germline V gene encodes CDR1 SGDLS and CDR2 YYNGEE. The CDR3 has 14 amino acids. The V and J ends lost 3 bases and 0 bases respectively, with 9 bases between them. CDR3 in amino acids: CASSGRGVNTEAFF. The CDR3 DNA is TGTGCCAGCAGCGGAAGGGGGGTGAACACTGAAGCTTTCTTT.

J is TRBJ2-3 and V is TRBV27; D not resolved. Per germline, CDR1 MNHEY and CDR2 SMNVEV (reference sequence). The CDR3 is 12 amino acids. Trimming removed 7 bases at V and 1 base at J, with 6 bases between. CDR3 sequence: CASNNGTDTQYF. As DNA, the CDR3 is TGTGCCAGCAATAACGGCACAGATACGCAGTATTTT.

The CDR3 region is CASSWDRDTEAFF. CDR3 sequence (DNA): TGCGCCAGCAGCTGGGACAGAGACACTGAAGCTTTCTTT. This sequence joins TRBV5-1 and TRBJ1-1; 7 bases are shared with TRBD1. The CDR3 runs to 13 residues. The germline CDR1 and CDR2 sequences are SGHRS and YFSETQ. The ends lost 3 bases at V and 3 bases at J; junction bases unmatched: 2.

The rearrangement uses TRBV20-1 and TRBJ1-2; no clear D gene. Germline V lookup: CDR1 DFQATT, CDR2 SNEGSKA (reference sequence). The CDR3 contains 11 residues. Trimming shortened V by 4 bases and J by 8 bases, and 11 bases separated the two germline ends. Here the CDR3 DNA reads TGCAGTGCTAAACCGACGGGAGGCTACACCTTC. It encodes CSAKPTGGYTF.

This clone was seen a single time. The CDR3 spells CASSIGEARRYNEQFF. The DNA of the CDR3 is TGTGCCAGTAGTATAGGTGAGGCTAGGCGATACAATGAGCAGTTCTTC. This sequence joins TRBV19 and TRBJ2-1, with no clear D. Germline V CDR1 and CDR2: LNHDA, SQIVND (reference sequence). V was pared by 1 base and J by 4 bases, with 14 bases between. The CDR3 runs to 16 residues. Full variable domain (rest looked up from reference TRBV19 and TRBJ2-1): DGGITQSPKYLFRKEGQNVTLSCEQNLNHDAMYWYRQDPGQGLRLIYYSQIVNDFQKGDIAEGYSVSREKKESFPLTVTSAQKNPTAFYLCASSIGEARRYNEQFFGPGTRLTVL.

The chain uses TRBV27 and TRBJ2-7, with 7 bases matching TRBD1. The CDR3 loop spans 16 amino acids. V shed 6 bases and J 2 bases; nucleotides not matched to a gene: 13. Germline V lookup: CDR1 MNHEY, CDR2 SMNVEV (reference sequence). The CDR3 DNA is TGTGCCAGCAGGCGGCGGCGGACAGGCACACCCTACGAGCAGTACTTC. Translated: CASRRRRTGTPYEQYF.

This rearrangement joins TRBV6-6 to TRBJ2-7, with D hard to call. V was trimmed by 5 bases and J by 3 bases, leaving 14 bases between them. Germline-derived CDR1 and CDR2 are MNHNY and SVGAGI (reference sequence). The CDR3 is 14 residues long. This CDR3 reads CASSASRRDYEQYF. CDR3 nucleotide sequence: TGTGCCAGCAGTGCGTCAAGAAGGGACTACGAGCAGTACTTC.

This chain links TRBV19 with TRBJ2-3; no firm D call. The CDR3 is 16 residues long. V was clipped by 3 bases and J by 2 bases, with 15 bases between them. Per the germline V gene, CDR1 is LNHDA and CDR2 is SQIVND (reference sequence). CDR3 nucleotides: TGTGCCAGTAGTATGGGCAGTTCCATTATCACAGATACGCAGTATTTT. It encodes CASSMGSSIITDTQYF.

This chain links TRBV2 with TRBJ2-7; no reliable D call. This CDR3 is 11 amino acids long. Trimming removed 7 bases at V and 1 base at J, with 5 bases between. CDR1 and CDR2 from the germline V gene are SNHLY and FYNNEI. The CDR3 nucleotides are TGTGCCAGCACATCTTCCTACGAGCAGTACTTC. Amino acid sequence: CASTSSYEQYF.

This chain joins TRBV9 and TRBJ2-7, with TRBD1 identical over 9 bases. The J segment lost 6 bases and the V segment lost 6 bases, leaving 16 bases of the junction unmatched. Germline loops: CDR1 SGDLS, CDR2 YYNGEE. CDR3 length: 16 residues. The CDR3: CASTYRLTGGSLEQYF. CDR3 sequence (DNA): TGTGCCAGCACCTATCGCTTGACAGGGGGATCTCTCGAGCAGTACTTC.

The chain has TRBV6-1 and TRBJ2-1; TRBD1 agrees at 9 bases. V gave up 4 bases and J gave up 6 bases; unmatched junction bases: 19. The CDR3 length is 19 residues. Germline CDR1 is MNHNS and CDR2 is SASEGT. The CDR3 DNA reads as TGTGCCAGCAGTGCCACCCCCGGGACAGGGAGGCTGGACGGCAATGAGCAGTTCTTC. It translates to CASSATPGTGRLDGNEQFF.

In this sample, this clone turned up a few times. The chain has TRBV6-1 and TRBJ1-5; D unresolved. The ends were cut back, 3 bases at V and 0 bases at J, with 9 bases in the middle. This CDR3 comprises 15 residues. CDR1 and CDR2 (germline): MNHNS, SASEGT. The CDR3 reads CASSEKRNSNQPQHF. In nucleotides, the CDR3 is TGTGCCAGCAGTGAGAAACGGAATAGCAATCAGCCCCAGCATTTT.

This chain joins TRBV27 and TRBJ2-3, with TRBD2 matching 11 bases. This CDR3 is 16 amino acids long. From germline, CDR1 is MNHEY and CDR2 SMNVEV (reference sequence). V was pared by 7 bases and J by 3 bases, with 9 bases of the junction left unmatched. CDR3: CASIPVAGGLTDTQYF. The CDR3 DNA reads TGTGCCAGCATCCCAGTAGCGGGAGGGTTGACAGATACGCAGTATTTT.

This clone occurred once. This chain connects TRBV6-6 to TRBJ1-3; D gene ambiguous. V was trimmed by 0 bases and J by 13 bases, leaving 7 bases between them. The CDR3 has 11 amino acids. Germline CDR1 MNHNY, CDR2 SVGAGI (reference sequence). Here the CDR3 DNA reads TGTGCCAGCAGTTACTCGGCGGAGATATATTTT. Protein product: CASSYSAEIYF.

J is TRBJ2-5 and V is TRBV5-1, with 7 bases matching TRBD2. CDR1 and CDR2 (germline): SGHRS, YFSETQ. There are 15 residues in the CDR3. The ends lost 0 bases at V and 5 bases at J; junction bases unmatched: 7. CDR3 in DNA: TGCGCCAGCAGCTTGGCGGGACGGGGGGAGGAGACCCAGTACTTC. Its protein product is CASSLAGRGEETQYF.

The J gene is TRBJ2-3, the V gene TRBV28; D is undetermined. CDR3 length: 14 residues. Germline V gives CDR1 MDHEN, CDR2 SYDVKM. The V end was cut by 7 bases, the J end by 0 bases, with 11 bases between. The DNA for the CDR3 is TGTGCCAGCACCTTGGCGGTTAGCACAGATACGCAGTATTTT. Translated: CASTLAVSTDTQYF. The full variable domain, rest sourced from reference TRBV28 and TRBJ2-3, is DVKVTQSSRYLVKRTGEKVFLECVQDMDHENMFWYRQDPGLGLRLIYFSYDVKMKEKGDIPEGYSVSREKKERFSLILESASTNQTSMYLCASTLAVSTDTQYFGPGTRLTVL.

In this sample, this clone turned up a few times. The same CDR3 arises from other DNA sequences in this sample as well. This chain joins TRBV6-4 and TRBJ1-5; D call uncertain. The CDR3 length is 13 residues. Between the trimmed V and J ends, which lost 3 bases and 5 bases, there was a span of 8 bases. CDR1 is MRHNA and CDR2 is SNTAGT in the germline V gene. CDR3 loop: CASSEGRDQPQHF. In DNA, the CDR3 is TGTGCCAGCAGTGAGGGCAGAGATCAGCCCCAGCATTTT.

The rearrangement links TRBV4-2 to TRBJ1-6, with 7 bases fitting TRBD1. The CDR3 is 15 residues long. Trimming removed 0 bases from V and 7 bases from J; junction bases left unmatched: 3. Germline CDR1 and CDR2: LGHNA and YNFKEQ. CDR3 protein: CASSQEVRGNSPLHF. In DNA, the CDR3 is TGTGCCAGCAGCCAAGAAGTCAGGGGGAATTCACCCCTCCACTTT.